The 6 T cell receptor beta chains below all came from one sample that was sequenced in a study of spatial heterogeneity in lung cancer. As for time point: blood at routine non-recurrence follow-up after resection. TCRdb processed the 5' RACE reads anew with MiXCR; each CDR3 protein has one entry. The sample contains approximately 93,000 distinct CDR3 sequences, approximately 20% of which appear only once. Here the sequenced sample was PBMCs, taken at follow-up. These receptors were obtained from a male donor with early-stage non-small cell lung cancer.

The CDR3 loop reads CSVGGQGIYSSYTF. Written as DNA, the CDR3 is TGCAGTGTTGGCGGACAGGGCATTTATTCGAGCTACACCTTC. The chain recombines TRBV20-1 with TRBJ1-2; TRBD1 matches at 8 bases. With V trimmed by 7 bases and J by 9 bases, 16 bases remained unmatched. Germline V lookup: CDR1 DFQATT, CDR2 SNEGSKA (reference sequence). There are 14 residues in the CDR3.

This sequence joins TRBV6-5 and TRBJ2-7; D gene unclear. CDR1 is MNHEY, CDR2 SVGAGI, per germline. CDR3 length equals 15 residues. V gave up 0 bases and J gave up 2 bases, with 11 bases separating them. CDR3 DNA sequence: TGTGCCAGCAGTTACTCGACGCCCGGAACCTACGAGCAGTACTTC. It specifies CASSYSTPGTYEQYF.

This clonotype showed up just a few times. This chain connects TRBV6-2 or TRBV6-3 to TRBJ2-3; 11 bases line up with TRBD2. Germline V gene lookup returns CDR1 MNHEY and CDR2 SVGEGT. This CDR3 region has 19 residues. V shed 3 bases and J 4 bases; nucleotides not matched to a gene: 15. The CDR3 coding sequence is TGTGCCAGCAGTTATGGGGCCGGCACTAGCGGGAGTCGGTCAGATACGCAGTATTTT. Protein sequence: CASSYGAGTSGSRSDTQYF.

In this sample, this clonotype turned up a few times. The V gene is TRBV20-1, the J gene TRBJ2-7; D is uncertain. The CDR3 length is 14 residues. Trimming removed 5 bases at V and 2 bases at J, with 16 bases between. In germline, CDR1 is DFQATT, CDR2 SNEGSKA (reference sequence). CDR3 in DNA: TGCAGTGCTTTTACAAAACAGCCGGCCTACGAGCAGTACTTC. This codes for CSAFTKQPAYEQYF.

This clonotype was observed many times. The chain uses TRBV6-5 and TRBJ2-1, with 14 bases aligning to TRBD2. The CDR3 is 19 amino acids. Germline lookup yields CDR1 MNHEY and CDR2 SVGAGI. Unmatched junction bases numbered 12, after V lost 7 bases and J lost 1 base. The CDR3 is CASTHGGTSGSGSYNEQFF. The CDR3 DNA is TGTGCCAGCACCCACGGGGGGACTAGCGGGAGTGGGTCCTACAATGAGCAGTTCTTC.

This clonotype was counted a few times. The CDR3 DNA is TGTGCCACCAGTGATTTCGGGGGGAGCTCCTACAATGAGCAGTTCTTC. Translated: CATSDFGGSSYNEQFF. The chain joins TRBV24-1 to TRBJ2-1, with 7 bases fitting TRBD2. The germline V gene encodes CDR1 KGHDR and CDR2 SFDVKD. The CDR3 spans 16 residues. With 1 base clipped from V and 0 bases from J, the junction kept 2 bases outside the gene matches.